This TCR beta chain was sequenced in a study of CD8 T cells in Susac syndrome. The T cells that were sequenced for TCR beta were CD8+ and CD4+ cells from blood. Purification of the CD8+ and CD4+ T cells relied on negative isolation, and TEMRA cells underwent FACS enrichment. RNA amounts of about 0.5 to 1 ug underwent reverse transcription with random hexamers. With immunoSEQ multiplex PCR, TCR beta CDR3 was amplified across 54 Vbeta and 13 Jbeta. TCRdb itself ran the immunoSEQ multiplex PCR reads through MiXCR, one entry per CDR3 protein. The top ten clones hold around 0.072% of a sample with a few hundred thousand distinct CDR3 sequences, over 85% of them seen once. Sequencing used CD4+ T cells from PBMCs. The receptor was isolated from a human donor with multiple sclerosis.

The CDR3 loop reads CASAPGTGGLIGNQPQHF. In nucleotides, the CDR3 is TGTGCCAGTGCACCTGGGACAGGGGGCTTGATTGGGAATCAGCCCCAGCATTTT. The chain combines TRBV27 with TRBJ1-5, with 12 nucleotides matching TRBD1. The CDR3 loop spans 18 amino acids. J was trimmed by 4 bases and V by 9 bases; bases with no gene match: 16. Germline V gene lookup returns CDR1 MNHEY and CDR2 SMNVEV (reference sequence).